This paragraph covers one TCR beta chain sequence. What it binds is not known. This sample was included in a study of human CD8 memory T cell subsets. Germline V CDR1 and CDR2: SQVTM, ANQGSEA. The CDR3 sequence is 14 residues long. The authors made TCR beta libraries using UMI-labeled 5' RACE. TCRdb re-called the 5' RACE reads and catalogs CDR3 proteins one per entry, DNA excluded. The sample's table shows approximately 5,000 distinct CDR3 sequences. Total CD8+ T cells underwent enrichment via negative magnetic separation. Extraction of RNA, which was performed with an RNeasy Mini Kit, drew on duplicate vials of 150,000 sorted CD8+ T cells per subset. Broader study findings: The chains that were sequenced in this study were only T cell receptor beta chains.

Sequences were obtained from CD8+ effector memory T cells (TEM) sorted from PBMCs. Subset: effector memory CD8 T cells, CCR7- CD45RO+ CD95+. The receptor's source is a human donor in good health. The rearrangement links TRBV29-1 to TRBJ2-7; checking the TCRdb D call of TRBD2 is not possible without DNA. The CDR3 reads CSVEDRTSRYEQYF.